This T cell receptor (beta chain) appears in the sequencing data of a study of cytomegalovirus exposure and HLA in healthy donors. Vbeta (60) and Jbeta (13) primers were used in the PCR. Method: immunoSEQ multiplex PCR; TCRdb's copy keeps in-frame clones and lacks some. The table records 65,000 to 100,000 clones, over 60% of them present only once. As for this clone: Antigen unknown.

Study-wide points: Later work showed greater clonal expansion in HLA-associated TCR beta chains than in equally common others. Immune exposure information comprised only CMV serostatus.

The TCR originated in a female donor in good health and CMV-seronegative. The sample consisted of PBMCs.

The CDR3 is CASSEYRGADSPLHF. The CDR3, as DNA: TGTGCCAGCAGTGAATACAGGGGCGCGGATTCACCCCTCCACTTT. This chain joins TRBV25-1 and TRBJ1-6; D is possibly TRBD1 (6 bases). V lost 0 bases and J 8 bases, leaving 11 bases between the germline ends. The germline CDR1 and CDR2 sequences are MGHDK and SYGVNS. This CDR3 is 15 amino acids long. The whole variable domain, remainder taken from reference TRBV25-1 and TRBJ1-6, is EADIYQTPRYLVIGTGKKITLECSQTMGHDKMYWYQQDPGMELHLIHYSYGVNSTEKGDLSSESTVSRIRTEHFPLTLESARPSHTSQYLCASSEYRGADSPLHFGNGTRLTVT.